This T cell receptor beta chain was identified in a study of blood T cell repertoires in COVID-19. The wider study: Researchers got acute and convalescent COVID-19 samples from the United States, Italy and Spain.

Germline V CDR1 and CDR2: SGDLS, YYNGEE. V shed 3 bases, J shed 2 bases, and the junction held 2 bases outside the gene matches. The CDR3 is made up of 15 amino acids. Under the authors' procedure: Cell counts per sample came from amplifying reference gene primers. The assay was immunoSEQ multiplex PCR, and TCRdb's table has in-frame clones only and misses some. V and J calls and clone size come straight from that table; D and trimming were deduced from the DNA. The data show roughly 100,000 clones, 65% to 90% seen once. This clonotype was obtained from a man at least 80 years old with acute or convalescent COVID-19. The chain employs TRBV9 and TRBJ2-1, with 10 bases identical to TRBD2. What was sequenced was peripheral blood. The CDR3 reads CASSEGLATYNEQFF. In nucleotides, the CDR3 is TGTGCCAGCAGCGAGGGACTAGCGACCTACAATGAGCAGTTCTTC. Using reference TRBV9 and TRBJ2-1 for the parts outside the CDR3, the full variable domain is DSGVTQTPKHLITATGQRVTLRCSPRSGDLSVYWYQQSLDQGLQFLIQYYNGEERAKGNILERFSAQQFPDLHSELNLSSLELGDSALYFCASSEGLATYNEQFFGPGTRLTVL.